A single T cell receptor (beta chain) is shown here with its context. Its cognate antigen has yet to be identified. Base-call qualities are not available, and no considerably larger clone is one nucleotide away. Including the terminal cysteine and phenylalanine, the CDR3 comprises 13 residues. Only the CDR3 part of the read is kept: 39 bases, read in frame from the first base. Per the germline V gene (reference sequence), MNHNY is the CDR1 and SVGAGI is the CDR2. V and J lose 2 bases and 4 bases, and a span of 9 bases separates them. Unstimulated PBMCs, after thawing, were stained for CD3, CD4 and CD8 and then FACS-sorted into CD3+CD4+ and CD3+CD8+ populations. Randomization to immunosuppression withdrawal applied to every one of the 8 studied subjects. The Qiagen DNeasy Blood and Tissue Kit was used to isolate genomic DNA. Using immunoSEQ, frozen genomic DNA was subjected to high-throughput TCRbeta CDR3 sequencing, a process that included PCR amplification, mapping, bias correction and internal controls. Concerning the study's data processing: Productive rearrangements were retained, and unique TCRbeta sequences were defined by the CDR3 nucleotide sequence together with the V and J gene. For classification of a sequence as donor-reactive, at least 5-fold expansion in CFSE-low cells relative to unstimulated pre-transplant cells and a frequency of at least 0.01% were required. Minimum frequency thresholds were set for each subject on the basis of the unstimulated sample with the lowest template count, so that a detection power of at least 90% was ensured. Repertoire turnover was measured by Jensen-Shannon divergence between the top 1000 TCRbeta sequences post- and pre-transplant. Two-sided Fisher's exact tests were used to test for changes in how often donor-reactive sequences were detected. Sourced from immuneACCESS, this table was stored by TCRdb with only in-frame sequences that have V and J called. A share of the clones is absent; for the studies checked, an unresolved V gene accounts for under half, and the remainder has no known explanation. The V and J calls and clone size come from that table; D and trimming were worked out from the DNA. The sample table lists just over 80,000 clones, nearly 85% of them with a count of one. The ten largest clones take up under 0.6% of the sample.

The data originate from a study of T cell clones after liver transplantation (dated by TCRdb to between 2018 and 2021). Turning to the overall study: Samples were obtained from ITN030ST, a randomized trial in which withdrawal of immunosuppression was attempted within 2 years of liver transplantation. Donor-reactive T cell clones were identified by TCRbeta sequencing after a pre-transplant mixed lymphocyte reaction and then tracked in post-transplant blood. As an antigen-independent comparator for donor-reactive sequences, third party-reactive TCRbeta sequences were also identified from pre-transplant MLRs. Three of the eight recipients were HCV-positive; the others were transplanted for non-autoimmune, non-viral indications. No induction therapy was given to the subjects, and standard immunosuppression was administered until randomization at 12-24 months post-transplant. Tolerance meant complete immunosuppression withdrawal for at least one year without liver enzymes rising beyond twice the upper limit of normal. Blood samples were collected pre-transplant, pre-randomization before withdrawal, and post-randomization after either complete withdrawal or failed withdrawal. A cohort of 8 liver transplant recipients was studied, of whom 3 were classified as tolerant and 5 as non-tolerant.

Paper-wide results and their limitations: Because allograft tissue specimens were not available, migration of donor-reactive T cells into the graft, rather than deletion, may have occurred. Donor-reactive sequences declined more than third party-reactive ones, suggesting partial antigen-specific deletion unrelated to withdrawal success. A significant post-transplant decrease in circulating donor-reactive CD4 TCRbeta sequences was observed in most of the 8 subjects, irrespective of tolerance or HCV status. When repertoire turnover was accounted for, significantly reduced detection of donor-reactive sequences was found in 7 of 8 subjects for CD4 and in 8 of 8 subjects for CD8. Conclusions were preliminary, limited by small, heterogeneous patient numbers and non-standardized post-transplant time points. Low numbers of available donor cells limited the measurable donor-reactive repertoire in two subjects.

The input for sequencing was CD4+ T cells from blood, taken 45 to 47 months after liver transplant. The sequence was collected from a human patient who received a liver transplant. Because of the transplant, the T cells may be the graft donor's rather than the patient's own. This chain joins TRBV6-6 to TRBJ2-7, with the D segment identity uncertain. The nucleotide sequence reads TGTGCCAGCAGTTACGGGCAATATTACGAGCAGTACTTC. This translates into CASSYGQYYEQYF.